The 18 T cell receptor beta chains listed next were all sequenced from one sample in a study of T cells in Graves' hyperthyroidism and ophthalmopathy. Researchers took RNA transcripts and amplified the TCR beta CDR3 regions from them. The study used the HTBI primer set for a first-round RT-PCR of the TCR CDR3. TCRdb re-derived calls from the multiplex PCR reads in MiXCR, one entry per CDR3 protein. The table records some 740,000 distinct CDR3 sequences, around 15% of them present only once. Sequencing used blood. The receptors stem from a woman younger than 30 with Graves' hyperthyroidism.

The chain couples TRBV7-9 to TRBJ2-7, with 11 bases that match TRBD2. V shed 2 bases, J shed 2 bases, and the junction held 5 bases outside the gene matches. Germline CDR1 reads SEHNR; CDR2 reads FQNEAQ (reference sequence). The CDR3 has 16 residues. In DNA form, the CDR3 reads TGTGCCAGCAGCTTATTAGCGGGAGGGTCTCCCTACGAGCAGTACTTC. Its translation: CASSLLAGGSPYEQYF.

This clonotype was detected ten times or more. The chain is built from TRBV30 and TRBJ2-3; D is undetermined. In germline, CDR1 is GTSNPN, CDR2 SVGIG (reference sequence). Trimming shortened V by 4 bases and J by 4 bases, and 6 bases separated the two germline ends. This CDR3 contains 11 residues. The CDR3 reads CAWTWADTQYF. The CDR3, as DNA: TGTGCCTGGACCTGGGCAGATACGCAGTATTTT.

This clonotype was counted at least ten times. The chain is built from TRBV20-1 and TRBJ2-3; D may be TRBD2 (5 bases). Germline V CDR1 and CDR2: DFQATT, SNEGSKA (reference sequence). This CDR3 is 13 amino acids long. With 2 bases removed from V and 9 bases from J, the gap between germline ends came to 15 bases. DNA for the CDR3: TGCAGTGCTAGACGGCCGGGATTGGACACGCAGTATTTT. Translating it yields CSARRPGLDTQYF.

This clonotype was counted at least ten times. The rearrangement links TRBV6-5 to TRBJ2-7; maybe TRBD2 (5 bases). The CDR3 is made up of 14 amino acids. The V and J ends lost 2 bases and 5 bases respectively, with 13 bases between them. CDR1 and CDR2 (germline): MNHEY, SVGAGI. Here the CDR3 DNA reads TGTGCCAGCAGTTACACCGGAGGCGTCGACGAGCAGTACTTC. This translates into CASSYTGGVDEQYF.

This chain joins TRBV6-2 or TRBV6-3 and TRBJ2-3; tentative D call: TRBD2 (5 bases). V dropped 0 bases and J dropped 4 bases, with 8 bases sitting between them. This CDR3 is built from 14 residues. CDR1 is MNHEY and CDR2 is SVGEGT in the germline V gene. CDR3 in amino acids: CASSYSGIPDTQYF. CDR3 DNA sequence: TGTGCCAGCAGTTACTCCGGGATCCCAGATACGCAGTATTTT.

This clonotype was picked up many times. V gene TRBV15 combines with J gene TRBJ2-5; 11 bases map to TRBD2. The CDR3 covers 18 residues. V lost 0 bases, J lost 2 bases, and 8 bases stayed unmatched. Germline assignment: CDR1 LNHNV and CDR2 YYDKDF (reference sequence). The CDR3 spells CATSRDVAGGIRQETQYF. The CDR3 DNA is TGTGCCACCAGCAGAGATGTAGCGGGAGGGATTCGGCAAGAGACCCAGTACTTC.

Only a few counts were recorded for this clonotype. The chain carries TRBV5-4 and TRBJ1-1; no reliable D call. The CDR3 extends over 13 amino acids. Deletions cut 2 bases from V and 4 bases from J, with 9 bases between. Germline V gene data show CDR1 as SGHNT and CDR2 as YYREEE (reference sequence). CDR3 coding DNA: TGTGCCAGCAGCTTTTCATCTTTCACTGAAGCTTTCTTT. Translating gives CASSFSSFTEAFF.

In DNA, the CDR3 is TGTGCCATCAGTGACCAGGCTAGGGCTAGCGTAGGGGGCGAGCAGTACTTC. Its translation: CAISDQARASVGGEQYF. J is TRBJ2-7 and V is TRBV10-3; perhaps D is TRBD1 or TRBD2 (6 bases each). Germline loops: CDR1 ENHRY, CDR2 SYGVKD. The CDR3 sequence is 17 residues long. V was pared by 3 bases and J by 6 bases, with 24 bases between.

The V call is TRBV3-1, the J call TRBJ2-5; D ambiguous. This CDR3 region has 14 residues. CDR1 is LGHDT, CDR2 YNNKEL, per germline (reference sequence). Trimming stripped 1 base from V and 3 bases from J, with 9 bases between. For the CDR3, the DNA is TGTGCCAGCAGCCAAGTACACTTGGAAGAGACCCAGTACTTC. Its translation is CASSQVHLEETQYF.

CDR3 nucleotide sequence: TGTGCCAGCAGGCTTAACAGGGGCAGTAATGAAAAACTGTTTTTT. This encodes CASRLNRGSNEKLFF. The chain employs TRBV2 and TRBJ1-4; TRBD1 aligns across 7 bases. The germline gives CDR1 SNHLY, CDR2 FYNNEI. The V segment lost 6 bases and the J segment 4 bases; nucleotides outside the gene matches: 8. The length of the CDR3 is 15 residues.

The V call is TRBV5-1, the J call TRBJ2-5; possibly TRBD2 for D (5 bases). V shed 4 bases and J shed 3 bases, with 16 bases lying between them. The CDR3 runs to 15 residues. Germline V CDR1 and CDR2: SGHRS, YFSETQ. DNA for the CDR3: TGCGCCAGCAGCGGGAGTGCGCTTCGGAAAGAGACCCAGTACTTC. Amino acid sequence: CASSGSALRKETQYF.

The chain has TRBV6-2 or TRBV6-3 and TRBJ1-6, with no clear D. The V gene lost 8 bases and the J gene lost 3 bases, with 11 bases spanning the gap. Germline CDR1 and CDR2: MNHEY and SVGEGT. This CDR3 is 14 amino acids long. This CDR3 reads CASVGEIYNSPLHF. The DNA for the CDR3 is TGTGCCAGCGTCGGGGAGATCTATAATTCACCCCTCCACTTT.

V and J are TRBV6-2 or TRBV6-3 and TRBJ1-1, with a tentative D call TRBD1 (6 bases). Germline V gene data show CDR1 as MNHEY and CDR2 as SVGEGT. The CDR3 contains 15 residues. Trimming removed 5 bases at V and 1 base at J, with 14 bases between. This CDR3 is CASSRPRGKNTEAFF. Written as DNA, the CDR3 is TGTGCCAGCAGTCGGCCAAGGGGGAAGAACACTGAAGCTTTCTTT.

The rearrangement links TRBV6-2 or TRBV6-3 to TRBJ2-2; D might be TRBD2 (6 bases). With 11 bases removed from V and 3 bases from J, the gap between germline ends came to 13 bases. Per germline, CDR1 MNHEY and CDR2 SVGEGT. CDR3 length: 13 residues. Here the CDR3 reads CAGGTPHTGELFF. DNA for the CDR3: TGTGCCGGCGGGACGCCCCACACCGGGGAGCTGTTTTTT.

This clonotype was detected a few times. The chain couples TRBV7-8 to TRBJ2-7; 10 bases fit TRBD2. Germline assignment: CDR1 SGHVS and CDR2 FQNEAQ. The CDR3 totals 15 residues. V trimming: 5 bases; J trimming: 4 bases; junction bases outside the gene matches: 8. CDR3: CASSTAGTSVYEQYF. The CDR3 bases are TGTGCCAGCAGCACCGCCGGGACTAGCGTTTACGAGCAGTACTTC.

The V and J genes are TRBV28 and TRBJ1-4; 7 bases match TRBD1. The CDR3 covers 15 residues. The trim removed 6 bases at V and 7 bases at J, leaving 11 bases unmatched. Per the germline V gene, CDR1 is MDHEN and CDR2 is SYDVKM. The CDR3 loop reads CASRNRQGISEKLFF. The CDR3 DNA reads as TGTGCCAGCAGGAACCGACAGGGAATTAGTGAAAAACTGTTTTTT. Full variable domain (remainder filled in from reference TRBV28 and TRBJ1-4): DVKVTQSSRYLVKRTGEKVFLECVQDMDHENMFWYRQDPGLGLRLIYFSYDVKMKEKGDIPEGYSVSREKKERFSLILESASTNQTSMYLCASRNRQGISEKLFFGSGTQLSVL.

This chain uses TRBV7-9 with TRBJ2-2, with 14 positions matching TRBD2. The germline gives CDR1 SEHNR, CDR2 FQNEAQ (reference sequence). V was clipped by 5 bases and J by 6 bases; unmatched bases: 8. The CDR3 has 17 amino acids. The CDR3 spells CASSLGTSGSGAGELFF. The CDR3 coding sequence is TGTGCCAGCAGCCTTGGGACTAGCGGGAGTGGCGCCGGGGAGCTGTTTTTT.

This clonotype was observed many times. V is TRBV20-1 and J is TRBJ2-7; D might be TRBD2 (6 bases). Germline V gene lookup returns CDR1 DFQATT and CDR2 SNEGSKA (reference sequence). Between the trimmed V and J ends, which lost 6 bases and 2 bases, there was a span of 20 bases. The CDR3 extends over 15 amino acids. CDR3 DNA: TGCAGTGCCGGAGTCGGGGGATTCCGTACCTACGAGCAGTACTTC. Its protein product is CSAGVGGFRTYEQYF.